At least ten counts were recorded for the clone carrying this TCR beta chain. Antigen: not known. Criteria for exclusion of patients were uncontrolled infection, other autoimmune disease, pregnancy or lactation. PBMCs stemmed from less than 13 ml fresh peripheral blood. Amplified TCR beta CDR3 regions derived from RNA transcripts. First-round RT-PCR of the TCR CDR3 relied on the HTBI primer set. TCRdb redid the calling of the multiplex PCR reads with MiXCR, one entry per CDR3 protein. The profile shows roughly 200,000 distinct CDR3 sequences, less than 20% of them singletons. This specimen belongs to a study of T cells in Graves' hyperthyroidism and ophthalmopathy. Study-level results: Researchers report that a 13 V-J model separated ophthalmopathy from stable hyperthyroidism. In the blood, most expanded thyroid clonotypes above 0.001 appeared as well.

The sequence came from a woman in her forties or fifties with Graves' hyperthyroidism. The specimen was blood.

The CDR3 loop is CASSLQGSGYTF. The CDR3 DNA reads TGTGCCAGCAGTTTACAGGGATCAGGCTACACCTTC. The V and J genes are TRBV28 and TRBJ1-2, with D perhaps TRBD1 (5 bases). The CDR3 has 12 residues. V was shortened by 2 bases and J by 8 bases, with 9 bases between the two germline ends. Germline values: CDR1 MDHEN, CDR2 SYDVKM.